The 18 T cell receptor beta chains below come from one sample, sequenced in a study of spatial heterogeneity in lung cancer. Whole-study findings and limits: Intratumoral expanded alpha and beta TCR counts were found to track tumor mutation counts.

Time point described: sample taken at primary tumor resection. TCRdb processed the 5' RACE reads anew with MiXCR; each CDR3 protein has one entry. The sample contains approximately 3,000 distinct CDR3 sequences, 12% of which appear only once. Antigens of these TCRs are unknown. Sequencing was performed on lung tumor tissue, taken at surgery. Every receptor here comes from a male donor with early-stage non-small cell lung cancer.

This clonotype is classed as medium-sized. The chain uses TRBV3-1 and TRBJ1-6, with a weak D call TRBD1 (6 bases). The germline gives CDR1 LGHDT, CDR2 YNNKEL (reference sequence). The V and J ends lost 6 bases and 7 bases respectively, with 13 bases between them. The CDR3 sequence is 14 residues long. DNA of the CDR3: TGTGCCAGCAGACCCGACAGGAGCAATTCACCCCTCCACTTT. Its translation: CASRPDRSNSPLHF.

Ten or more counts support this clonotype. The chain couples TRBV23-1 to TRBJ2-4; 7 nucleotides agree with TRBD1. TRBV23-1 counts as an open reading frame of uncertain function. V was clipped by 6 bases and J by 1 base; unmatched bases: 6. CDR3 length: 15 amino acids. The CDR3 spells CASSQRGPAKNIQYF. Written as DNA, the CDR3 is TGCGCCAGCAGCCAAAGGGGGCCTGCCAAAAACATTCAGTACTTC.

This clonotype was counted only a few times. V and J are TRBV18 and TRBJ1-5, with 12 nucleotides matching TRBD1. CDR3 size: 15 residues. The V and J ends lost 2 bases and 6 bases, in that order; junction bases with no gene match: 2. Germline V CDR1 and CDR2: KGHSH, LQKENI. The CDR3 loop reads CASSPGTGGIQPQHF. The CDR3 DNA reads TGTGCCAGCTCACCAGGGACAGGGGGCATTCAGCCCCAGCATTTT.

By frequency in the sample, this clonotype is medium-sized. The chain couples TRBV15 to TRBJ2-5, with 7 bases lining up with TRBD2. The V segment lost 2 bases and the J segment 4 bases; nucleotides outside the gene matches: 1. The CDR3 runs 13 residues. From germline, CDR1 is LNHNV and CDR2 YYDKDF (reference sequence). CDR3 in DNA: TGTGCCACCAGCAGAATAGCGGGAGAGACCCAGTACTTC. It codes for CATSRIAGETQYF. Full variable domain (rest looked up from reference TRBV15 and TRBJ2-5): DAMVIQNPRYQVTQFGKPVTLSCSQTLNHNVMYWYQQKSSQAPKLLFHYYDKDFNNEADTPDNFQSRRPNTSFCFLDIRSPGLGDTAMYLCATSRIAGETQYFGPGTRLLVL.

This clonotype qualifies as medium-sized (0.01 to 0.1%). This chain links TRBV14 with TRBJ2-1; D is ambiguous. Germline CDR1 is SGHDN and CDR2 is FVKESK. Trimming removed 3 bases at V and 1 base at J, with 7 bases between. CDR3 length: 14 amino acids. The CDR3 DNA is TGTGCCAGCAGCCAGCGGTGGTCCTACAATGAGCAGTTCTTC. This codes for CASSQRWSYNEQFF.

This clonotype is deemed medium-sized (0.01 to 0.1%). This CDR3 reads CASSLVAGASYEQYF. In DNA form, the CDR3 reads TGCGCCAGCAGCCTAGTAGCGGGAGCCTCCTACGAGCAGTACTTC. This chain joins TRBV5-1 and TRBJ2-7; 9 bases agree with TRBD2. V shed 4 bases and J 0 bases; nucleotides not matched to a gene: 5. Germline-derived CDR1 and CDR2 are SGHRS and YFSETQ. The CDR3 sequence is 15 residues long. The whole variable domain, remainder taken from reference TRBV5-1 and TRBJ2-7, is KAGVTQTPRYLIKTRGQQVTLSCSPISGHRSVSWYQQTPGQGLQFLFEYFSETQRNKGNFPGRFSGRQFSNSRSEMNVSTLELGDSALYLCASSLVAGASYEQYFGPGTRLTVT.

By share, this clonotype counts as medium-sized. The chain uses TRBV7-2 and TRBJ2-1; 9 nucleotides match TRBD1. Germline CDR1 SGHTA, CDR2 FQGNSA. Trimming took 8 bases from V and 3 from J; bases not matched to a gene: 5. There are 14 residues in the CDR3. This chain's CDR3 is CASLQGQGYNEQFF. The CDR3, as DNA: TGTGCCAGCTTACAGGGACAGGGCTACAATGAGCAGTTCTTC.

This clonotype is large within its sample. The gene calls are TRBV7-2 and TRBJ2-5; 11 nucleotides agree with TRBD2. Looked up from germline, CDR1 is SGHTA and CDR2 is FQGNSA. The CDR3 length is 13 residues. V lost 1 base and J lost 9; bases outside the gene matches: 1. CDR3 sequence (DNA): TGTGCCAGCAGCTTAGAACTAGCGGGGGCCCAGTACTTC. It translates to CASSLELAGAQYF.

This clonotype is classed as medium-sized. The chain carries TRBV6-6 and TRBJ2-5, with TRBD2 identical over 9 bases. The CDR3 totals 14 residues. V lost 5 bases to trimming and J lost 5 bases; unmatched junction nucleotides: 6. CDR1 is MNHNY and CDR2 is SVGAGI in the germline V gene (reference sequence). CDR3 amino acids: CASSSGGFAETQYF. CDR3 DNA: TGTGCCAGCAGTAGCGGGGGGTTTGCGGAGACCCAGTACTTC.

The chain joins TRBV20-1 to TRBJ1-5, with a tentative D call TRBD1 (6 bases). The CDR3 loop spans 15 amino acids. Trimming left V 2 bases short and J 2 bases short, with 13 bases between. Germline CDR1 is DFQATT and CDR2 is SNEGSKA (reference sequence). For the CDR3, the DNA is TGCAGTGCTAGACCTACAGGGTTTGGCAATCAGCCCCAGCATTTT. Encoded protein: CSARPTGFGNQPQHF.

This clonotype has more than one count but fewer than ten. The chain carries TRBV6-2 or TRBV6-3 and TRBJ2-1; TRBD2 matches at 12 bases. CDR1 is MNHEY and CDR2 is SVGEGT in the germline V gene. Germline trimming cut 2 bases from V and 8 bases from J; bases unmatched to any gene: 10. This CDR3 region has 17 residues. For the CDR3, the DNA is TGTGCCAGCAGTTACCGACTAGCGGGAGACCAAATCGATGAGCAGTTCTTC. Translated: CASSYRLAGDQIDEQFF.

Judged by abundance, this clonotype is medium-sized (0.01 to 0.1%). V usage is TRBV4-2 and J usage is TRBJ2-2, with D perhaps TRBD1 (5 bases). V was pared by 4 bases and J by 3 bases, with 15 bases between. The CDR3 covers 16 residues. Germline-derived CDR1 and CDR2 are LGHNA and YNFKEQ. The CDR3 loop is CASSPDRDEDTGELFF. The CDR3 bases are TGTGCCAGCAGCCCCGACAGAGATGAGGACACCGGGGAGCTGTTTTTT.

The V call is TRBV6-5, the J call TRBJ1-1; 10 bases align to TRBD1. V shed 10 bases and J 10 bases; nucleotides not matched to a gene: 3. Germline CDR1 is MNHEY and CDR2 is SVGAGI. This CDR3 is 10 amino acids long. The CDR3 DNA reads as TGTGCCATCGGGACAGGGGCAGCTTTCTTT. Amino acids: CAIGTGAAFF.

The chain is built from TRBV10-3 and TRBJ2-5; the match to TRBD1 covers 11 bases. The ends lost 6 bases at V and 4 bases at J; junction bases unmatched: 4. The CDR3 is made up of 14 amino acids. Per the germline V gene, CDR1 is ENHRY and CDR2 is SYGVKD. This chain's CDR3 is CAISVGTGGETQYF. The DNA for the CDR3 is TGTGCCATCAGCGTCGGGACAGGGGGAGAGACCCAGTACTTC.

By share, this clonotype ranks as medium-sized. This rearrangement joins TRBV27 to TRBJ2-7; no reliable D call. Germline CDR1 and CDR2: MNHEY and SMNVEV (reference sequence). V lost 8 bases, J lost 7 bases, and 15 bases lay in between. This CDR3 is built from 12 residues. The CDR3 loop is CASSTLLGEQYF. Written as DNA, the CDR3 is TGTGCCAGCTCCACCCTATTGGGAGAGCAGTACTTC.

Within the sample, this clonotype is medium-sized. V gene TRBV20-1 combines with J gene TRBJ2-5, with D possibly TRBD1 on 5 matching bases. V dropped 8 bases and J dropped 9 bases, with 10 bases sitting between them. Germline loops: CDR1 DFQATT, CDR2 SNEGSKA (reference sequence). This CDR3 is built from 9 residues. The CDR3 bases are TGCAGTCCCAAAGGGGCCCAGTACTTC. It specifies CSPKGAQYF.

In this sample, this clonotype is medium-sized. The chain links TRBV5-4 to TRBJ2-3, with 9 bases lining up with TRBD2. CDR1 and CDR2 (germline): SGHNT, YYREEE (reference sequence). This CDR3 is 18 amino acids long. V was pared by 8 bases and J by 2 bases, with 18 bases of the junction left unmatched. In DNA, the CDR3 is TGTGCCAGTCGAGATAAGACGGCGGGAGGGCCTAACACAGATACGCAGTATTTT. It codes for CASRDKTAGGPNTDTQYF.

V usage is TRBV2 and J usage is TRBJ1-4; a weak D match, TRBD1 (6 bases). This CDR3 contains 14 residues. Germline V gene data show CDR1 as SNHLY and CDR2 as FYNNEI. The V and J ends lost 6 bases and 7 bases respectively, with 15 bases between them. The CDR3 nucleotides read TGTGCCAGCAGCGGACAGCCGGGGGGTGAAAAACTGTTTTTT. Encoded protein: CASSGQPGGEKLFF.